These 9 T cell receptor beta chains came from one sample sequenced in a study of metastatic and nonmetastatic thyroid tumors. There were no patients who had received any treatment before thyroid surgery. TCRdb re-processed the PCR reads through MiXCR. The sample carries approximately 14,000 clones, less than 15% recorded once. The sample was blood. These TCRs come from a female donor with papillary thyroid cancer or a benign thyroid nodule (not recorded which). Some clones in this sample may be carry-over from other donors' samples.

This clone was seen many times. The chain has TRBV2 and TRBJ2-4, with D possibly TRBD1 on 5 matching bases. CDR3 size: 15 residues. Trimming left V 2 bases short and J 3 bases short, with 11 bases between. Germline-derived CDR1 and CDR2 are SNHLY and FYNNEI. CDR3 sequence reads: CASSEYRLGKNIQYF. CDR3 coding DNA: TGTGCCAGCAGTGAATACAGGTTGGGCAAAAACATTCAGTACTTC.

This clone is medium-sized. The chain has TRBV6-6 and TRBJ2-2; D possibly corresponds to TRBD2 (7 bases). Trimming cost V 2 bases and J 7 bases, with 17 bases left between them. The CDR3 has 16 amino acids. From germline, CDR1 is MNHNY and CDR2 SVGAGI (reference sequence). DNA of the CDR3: TGTGCCAGCAGTTACGTCCGGGGGGCAGCGAACGGGGAGCTGTTTTTT. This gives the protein CASSYVRGAANGELFF.

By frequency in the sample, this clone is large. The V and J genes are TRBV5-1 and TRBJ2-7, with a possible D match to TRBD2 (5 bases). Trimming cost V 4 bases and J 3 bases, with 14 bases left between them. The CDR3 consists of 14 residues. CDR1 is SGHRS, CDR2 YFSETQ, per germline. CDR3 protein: CASSELALSYEQYF. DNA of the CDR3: TGCGCCAGCAGCGAGCTAGCCCTCAGCTACGAGCAGTACTTC.

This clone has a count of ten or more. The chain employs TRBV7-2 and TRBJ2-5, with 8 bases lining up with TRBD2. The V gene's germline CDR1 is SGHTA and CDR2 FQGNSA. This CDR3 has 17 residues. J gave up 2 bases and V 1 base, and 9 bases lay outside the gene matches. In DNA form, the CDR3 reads TGTGCCAGCAGCTTAGTCCGGGGGGGATTCCGTCAAGAGACCCAGTACTTC. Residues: CASSLVRGGFRQETQYF.

The CDR3 loop reads CASSFTQVNEQFF. The CDR3 DNA sequence: TGTGCCAGCAGCTTTACGCAGGTCAATGAGCAGTTCTTC. The chain has TRBV7-9 and TRBJ2-1; D remains ambiguous. This CDR3 is 13 amino acids long. Germline-derived CDR1 and CDR2 are SEHNR and FQNEAQ (reference sequence). V lost 3 bases and J 6 bases, leaving 9 bases between the germline ends.

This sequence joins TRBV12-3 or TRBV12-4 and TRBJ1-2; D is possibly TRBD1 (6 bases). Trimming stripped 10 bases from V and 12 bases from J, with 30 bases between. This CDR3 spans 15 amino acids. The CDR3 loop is CATLDKGRQGRGHTF. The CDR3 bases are TGTGCCACTCTGGACAAGGGGCGCCAGGGGAGGGGCCACACCTTC.

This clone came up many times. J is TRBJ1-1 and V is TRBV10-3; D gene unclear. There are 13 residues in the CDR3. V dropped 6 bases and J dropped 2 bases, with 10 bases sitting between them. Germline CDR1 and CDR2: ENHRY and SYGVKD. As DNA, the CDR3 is TGTGCCATCAGCACGACACAAAACACTGAAGCTTTCTTT. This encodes CAISTTQNTEAFF.

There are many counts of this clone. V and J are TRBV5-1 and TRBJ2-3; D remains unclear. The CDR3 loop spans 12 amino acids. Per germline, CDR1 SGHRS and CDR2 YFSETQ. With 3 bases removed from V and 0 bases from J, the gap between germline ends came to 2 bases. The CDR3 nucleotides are TGCGCCAGCAGCTCTAGCACAGATACGCAGTATTTT. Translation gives CASSSSTDTQYF.

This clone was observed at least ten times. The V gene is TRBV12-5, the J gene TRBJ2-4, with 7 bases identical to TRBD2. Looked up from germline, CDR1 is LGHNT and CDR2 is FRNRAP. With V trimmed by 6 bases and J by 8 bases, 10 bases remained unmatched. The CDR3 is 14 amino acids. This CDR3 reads CASGSGFSGDIQYF. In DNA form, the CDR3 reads TGTGCTAGTGGCTCCGGCTTCAGCGGGGACATTCAGTACTTC.